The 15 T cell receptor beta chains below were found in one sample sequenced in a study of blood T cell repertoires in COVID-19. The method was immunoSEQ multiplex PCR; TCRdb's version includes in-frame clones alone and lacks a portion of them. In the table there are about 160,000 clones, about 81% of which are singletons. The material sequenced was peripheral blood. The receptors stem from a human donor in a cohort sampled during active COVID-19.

CDR3 DNA: TGCGCCAGCAGCTTACAGGGGGATGGCTACACCTTC. Translated: CASSLQGDGYTF. This chain connects TRBV5-1 to TRBJ1-2; 8 bases fit TRBD1. The V gene end was trimmed by 2 bases and the J gene end by 6 bases; junction bases not matched to a gene: 0. CDR3 length equals 12 residues. Germline loops: CDR1 SGHRS, CDR2 YFSETQ.

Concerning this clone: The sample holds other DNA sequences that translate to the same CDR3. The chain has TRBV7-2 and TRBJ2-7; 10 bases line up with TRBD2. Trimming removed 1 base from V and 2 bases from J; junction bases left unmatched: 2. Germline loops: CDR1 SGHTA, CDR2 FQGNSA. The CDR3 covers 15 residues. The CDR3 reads CASSLVAGGAYEQYF. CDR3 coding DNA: TGTGCCAGCAGCTTAGTAGCGGGGGGTGCCTACGAGCAGTACTTC.

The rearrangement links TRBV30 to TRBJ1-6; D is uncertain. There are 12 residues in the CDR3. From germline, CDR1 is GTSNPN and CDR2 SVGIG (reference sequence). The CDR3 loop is CASTYGDSPLHF. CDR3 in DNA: TGTGCTTCAACCTACGGGGATTCACCCCTCCACTTT.

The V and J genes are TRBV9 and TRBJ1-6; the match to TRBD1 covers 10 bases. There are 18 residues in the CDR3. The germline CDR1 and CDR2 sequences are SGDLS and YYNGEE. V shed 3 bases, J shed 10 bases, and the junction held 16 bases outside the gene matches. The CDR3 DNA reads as TGTGCCAGCAGCGAGGGGGTGGGACAGGGGATTTTTGGATCACCCCTCCACTTT. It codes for CASSEGVGQGIFGSPLHF. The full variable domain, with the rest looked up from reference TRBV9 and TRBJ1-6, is DSGVTQTPKHLITATGQRVTLRCSPRSGDLSVYWYQQSLDQGLQFLIQYYNGEERAKGNILERFSAQQFPDLHSELNLSSLELGDSALYFCASSEGVGQGIFGSPLHFGNGTRLTVT.

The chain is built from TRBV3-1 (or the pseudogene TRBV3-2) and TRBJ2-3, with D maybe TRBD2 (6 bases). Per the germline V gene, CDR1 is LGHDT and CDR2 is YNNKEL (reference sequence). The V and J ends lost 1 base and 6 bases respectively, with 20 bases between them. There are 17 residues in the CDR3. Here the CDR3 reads CASSQVGGIRPLDTQYF. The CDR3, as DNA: TGTGCCAGCAGCCAAGTTGGCGGGATCAGACCCCTTGATACGCAGTATTTT.

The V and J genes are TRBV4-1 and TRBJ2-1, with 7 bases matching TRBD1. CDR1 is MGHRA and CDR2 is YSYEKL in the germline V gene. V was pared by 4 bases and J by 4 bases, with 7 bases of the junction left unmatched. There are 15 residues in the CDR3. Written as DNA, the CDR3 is TGCGCCAGCAGCCTCGGGACAGCCGATTACAATGAGCAGTTCTTC. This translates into CASSLGTADYNEQFF.

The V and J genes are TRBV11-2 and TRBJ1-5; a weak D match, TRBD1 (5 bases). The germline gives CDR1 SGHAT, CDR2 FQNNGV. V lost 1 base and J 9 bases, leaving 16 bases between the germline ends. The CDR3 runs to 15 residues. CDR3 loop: CASSLVRGEGRPQHF. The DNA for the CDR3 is TGTGCCAGCAGCTTAGTCCGGGGGGAGGGGCGGCCCCAGCATTTT.

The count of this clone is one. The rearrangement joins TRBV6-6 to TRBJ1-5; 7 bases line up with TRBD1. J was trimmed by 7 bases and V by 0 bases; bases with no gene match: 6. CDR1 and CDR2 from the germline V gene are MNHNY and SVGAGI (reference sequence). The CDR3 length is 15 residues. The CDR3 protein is CASSYSLDRVQPQHF. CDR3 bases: TGTGCCAGCAGTTACTCCCTCGACAGGGTACAGCCCCAGCATTTT.

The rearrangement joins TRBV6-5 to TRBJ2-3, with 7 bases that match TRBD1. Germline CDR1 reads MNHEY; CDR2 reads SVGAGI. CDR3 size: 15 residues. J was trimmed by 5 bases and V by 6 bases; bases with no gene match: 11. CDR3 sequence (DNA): TGTGCCAGCAGGCTAGGTAGGGGGCAGCAAGATACGCAGTATTTT. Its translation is CASRLGRGQQDTQYF.

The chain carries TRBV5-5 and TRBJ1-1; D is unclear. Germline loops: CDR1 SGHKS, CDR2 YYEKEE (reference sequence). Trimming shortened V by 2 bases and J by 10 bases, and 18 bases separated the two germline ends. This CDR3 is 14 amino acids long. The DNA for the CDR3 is TGTGCCAGCAGCTTTCGCGGGAATTTTTACACAGCTTTCTTT. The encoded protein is CASSFRGNFYTAFF. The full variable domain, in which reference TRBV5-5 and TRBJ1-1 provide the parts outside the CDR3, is DAGVTQSPTHLIKTRGQQVTLRCSPISGHKSVSWYQQVLGQGPQFIFQYYEKEERGRGNFPDRFSARQFPNYSSELNVNALLLGDSALYLCASSFRGNFYTAFFGQGTRLTVV.

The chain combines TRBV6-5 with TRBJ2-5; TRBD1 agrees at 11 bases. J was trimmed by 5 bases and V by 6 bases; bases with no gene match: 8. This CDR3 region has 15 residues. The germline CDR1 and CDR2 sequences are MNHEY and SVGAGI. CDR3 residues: CASSPGQGAIETQYF. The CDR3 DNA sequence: TGTGCCAGCAGCCCCGGACAGGGGGCGATTGAGACCCAGTACTTC.

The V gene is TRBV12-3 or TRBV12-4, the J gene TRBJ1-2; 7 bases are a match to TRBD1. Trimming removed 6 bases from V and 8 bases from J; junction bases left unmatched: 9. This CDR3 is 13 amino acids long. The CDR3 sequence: CASSETGLRGYTF. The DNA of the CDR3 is TGTGCCAGCAGCGAGACAGGGTTGAGGGGCTACACCTTC.

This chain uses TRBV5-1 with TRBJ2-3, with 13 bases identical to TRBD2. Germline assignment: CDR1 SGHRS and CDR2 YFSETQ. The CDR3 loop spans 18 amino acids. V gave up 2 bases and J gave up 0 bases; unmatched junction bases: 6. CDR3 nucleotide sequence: TGCGCCAGCAGCTTACCGGGACTAGCGGGGACTAGCACAGATACGCAGTATTTT. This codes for CASSLPGLAGTSTDTQYF.

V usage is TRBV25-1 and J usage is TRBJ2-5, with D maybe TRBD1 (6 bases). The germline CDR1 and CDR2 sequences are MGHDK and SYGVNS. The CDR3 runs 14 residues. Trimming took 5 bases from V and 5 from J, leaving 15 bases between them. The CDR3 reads CASSSSGGLETQYF. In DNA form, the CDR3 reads TGTGCCAGCAGTTCGTCTGGGGGCCTTGAGACCCAGTACTTC.

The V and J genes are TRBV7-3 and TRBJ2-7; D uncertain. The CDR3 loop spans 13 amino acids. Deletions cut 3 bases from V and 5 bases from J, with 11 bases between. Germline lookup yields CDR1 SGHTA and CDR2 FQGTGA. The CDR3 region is CASSLSVTHEQYF. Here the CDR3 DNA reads TGTGCCAGCAGCTTGTCTGTTACTCACGAGCAGTACTTC.